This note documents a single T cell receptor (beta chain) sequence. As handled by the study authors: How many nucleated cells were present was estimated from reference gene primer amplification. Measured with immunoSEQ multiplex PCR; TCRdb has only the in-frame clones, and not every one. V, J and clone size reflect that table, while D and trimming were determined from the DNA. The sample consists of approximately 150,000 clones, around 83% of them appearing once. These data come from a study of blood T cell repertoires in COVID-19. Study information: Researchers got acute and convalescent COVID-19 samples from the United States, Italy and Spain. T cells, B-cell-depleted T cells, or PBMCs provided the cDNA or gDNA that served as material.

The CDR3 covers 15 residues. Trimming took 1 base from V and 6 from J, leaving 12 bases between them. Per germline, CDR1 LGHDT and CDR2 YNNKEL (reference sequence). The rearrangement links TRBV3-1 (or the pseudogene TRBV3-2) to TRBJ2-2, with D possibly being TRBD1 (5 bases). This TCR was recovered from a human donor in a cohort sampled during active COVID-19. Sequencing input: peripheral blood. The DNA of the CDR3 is TGTGCCAGCAGCCAAGCCCTATGGGGCTCCGGGGAGCTGTTTTTT. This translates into CASSQALWGSGELFF.